This T cell receptor beta chain was sequenced during a study of cytomegalovirus exposure and HLA in healthy donors. Study-level information: The 100 million to 140 million unique TCR beta sequences, from about 179 million T cells, were found by an earlier analysis. Findings and limits, study-wide: A later analysis showed HLA-associated TCR beta chains outstripping equally common others in clonal expansion. CMV serostatus was the sole immune exposure data available.

Germline-derived CDR1 and CDR2 are SGDLS and YYNGEE. The trim removed 4 bases at V and 6 bases at J, leaving 19 bases unmatched. CDR3 length: 17 residues. A multiplex PCR was run with 60 Vbeta primers and 13 Jbeta primers. Libraries were prepared by immunoSEQ multiplex PCR; TCRdb keeps only in-frame clonotypes and omits some of them. In the table there are 150,000 to 180,000 clones, 70% to 85% of which are singletons. About this clone itself: Its matching antigen is unknown.

Input material: PBMCs. This clonotype was sampled from a young man in good health and CMV-seronegative. V is TRBV9 and J is TRBJ2-7; 7 bases line up with TRBD1. The CDR3 here is CASSRDSQTGTRVEQYF. The CDR3, as DNA: TGTGCCAGCAGCCGGGACAGTCAGACCGGGACGAGGGTCGAGCAGTACTTC.